The clone carrying this T cell receptor (beta chain) has only a few counts. The data stem from a study of blood T cells in healthy people across ages. Primed by a sample-barcoded 5' primer and a J-beta primer mix, a second PCR proceeded for about 7 to 12 cycles. TCRdb redid the calling of the 5' RACE reads with MiXCR, one entry per CDR3 protein. In the table there are some 710,000 distinct CDR3 sequences, about a fifth of which are singletons. Trimming took 2 bases from V and 4 from J; bases not matched to a gene: 1. The CDR3 extends over 14 amino acids. Germline V CDR1 and CDR2: LGHDT, YNNKEL (reference sequence).

Specimen: blood. V is TRBV3-1 and J is TRBJ2-5; 10 nucleotides align to TRBD2. The receptor was isolated from a man between 65 and 85 years old in good health. The CDR3 nucleotides read TGTGCCAGCAGCCAACTAGCGGGGGTAGAGACCCAGTACTTC. Protein: CASSQLAGVETQYF.